Listed here are 9 T cell receptor beta chains from one sample, sequenced in a study of shared clonotypes between healthy human individuals (dated by TCRdb to the early 2020s). The library was generated by the immunoSEQ multiplex PCR assay. Held by TCRdb, this immuneACCESS table contains in-frame sequences only and omits some clones. Under half of the omission traces to an unresolved V gene where checked; the cause of the rest is unknown. The sample table records more than 2,000,000 clones; more than 80% of these occur just once. The biggest ten clones account for 0.39% of the sample. The sample was naive CD4+ T cells from PBMCs. Read against the paper, the sample's cell subset or site label means: CD45RA+ positively selected. The receptors here all came from a man in his late teens or twenties in good health. Some clones in this sample may be carry-over from other donors' samples.

The chain combines TRBV6-4 with TRBJ2-7; 9 nucleotides match TRBD2. Germline CDR1 is MRHNA and CDR2 is SNTAGT. CDR3 length: 15 amino acids. The junction had 3 bases not matched to a gene; V was cut back by 3 bases and J by 0 bases. The DNA for the CDR3 is TGTGCCAGCAGTGAGGCTAGCGGGGCCTCCTACGAGCAGTACTTC. This codes for CASSEASGASYEQYF.

J is TRBJ2-5 and V is TRBV27; TRBD1 agrees at 8 bases. Losses at the gene ends were 7 bases for V and 5 bases for J; bases not matched to a gene: 9. The germline V gene encodes CDR1 MNHEY and CDR2 SMNVEV (reference sequence). CDR3 length: 14 amino acids. The CDR3 loop reads CASNRQGIGETQYF. The CDR3 DNA follows: TGTGCCAGCAATAGACAGGGGATCGGGGAGACCCAGTACTTC.

This chain uses TRBV19 with TRBJ2-1; 7 bases are a match to TRBD2. The CDR3 extends over 22 amino acids. The germline CDR1 and CDR2 sequences are LNHDA and SQIVND (reference sequence). The V segment lost 5 bases and the J segment 1 base; nucleotides outside the gene matches: 26. Here the CDR3 reads CASSSPESRHLSGGISYNEQFF. In DNA, the CDR3 is TGTGCCAGTAGTTCCCCAGAGTCCCGGCACTTGTCCGGGGGGATATCCTACAATGAGCAGTTCTTC.

The rearrangement uses TRBV5-4 and TRBJ2-5, with 8 bases matching TRBD2. V lost 1 base to trimming and J lost 0 bases; unmatched junction nucleotides: 5. Germline CDR1 SGHNT, CDR2 YYREEE (reference sequence). This CDR3 has 16 amino acids. The DNA for the CDR3 is TGTGCCAGCAGCTTGACTAGCGGAATGTACCAAGAGACCCAGTACTTC. Translated, it gives CASSLTSGMYQETQYF.

V gene TRBV2 combines with J gene TRBJ2-4; weak D call: TRBD2 (5 bases). V gave up 7 bases and J gave up 8 bases, with 18 bases separating them. Germline V CDR1 and CDR2: SNHLY, FYNNEI. The CDR3 extends over 14 amino acids. CDR3 amino acids: CASKEDLSSDIQYF. CDR3 sequence (DNA): TGTGCCAGCAAGGAGGATTTATCTTCGGACATTCAGTACTTC.

V is TRBV28 and J is TRBJ1-4, with D unresolved. The CDR3 has 14 residues. The V end was cut by 5 bases, the J end by 0 bases, with 7 bases between. Germline V lookup: CDR1 MDHEN, CDR2 SYDVKM. This chain's CDR3 is CASSPHATNEKLFF. CDR3 DNA sequence: TGTGCCAGCAGTCCCCACGCAACTAATGAAAAACTGTTTTTT.

The chain links TRBV2 to TRBJ2-5; 12 nucleotides agree with TRBD1. J lost 5 bases, V lost 5 bases, and 15 bases had no gene match. Germline values: CDR1 SNHLY, CDR2 FYNNEI. The CDR3 is 18 amino acids. CDR3 sequence: CASSRSSGGQGARETQYF. DNA for the CDR3: TGTGCCAGCAGTCGCTCTTCGGGGGGACAGGGGGCGCGTGAGACCCAGTACTTC.

Of note for this clone: Other DNA sequences from this sample encode an identical CDR3 as well. The chain couples TRBV5-1 to TRBJ2-1; TRBD2 aligns across 9 bases. Germline CDR1 reads SGHRS; CDR2 reads YFSETQ. V lost 1 base and J lost 7; bases outside the gene matches: 3. The CDR3 loop spans 14 amino acids. The CDR3 loop reads CASSLLAGVNEQFF. CDR3 bases: TGCGCCAGCAGCTTGTTAGCGGGAGTGAATGAGCAGTTCTTC.

The gene calls are TRBV15 and TRBJ1-5, with 7 bases lining up with TRBD1. The V and J ends lost 2 bases and 1 base, in that order; junction bases with no gene match: 8. The CDR3 totals 17 residues. CDR1 is LNHNV and CDR2 is YYDKDF in the germline V gene (reference sequence). CDR3 region: CATSRTWTGESNQPQHF. The CDR3 DNA reads as TGTGCCACCAGCAGAACCTGGACAGGAGAGAGCAATCAGCCCCAGCATTTT.